This TCR beta chain was obtained from a study of blood T cells in healthy people across ages. Study-wide context: About one barcoded beta molecule per two T cells was the capture yield of template switching. General observations from the study: Long-lived donors carried more naive CD4+ cells and greater diversity than aged donors.

Note on this clonotype: Its target is unknown.

The CDR3 covers 14 residues. Germline loops: CDR1 MNHEY, CDR2 SVGEGT. V gave up 2 bases and J gave up 0 bases, with 8 bases separating them. With a J-beta primer mix and a sample-barcoded 5' primer, a second PCR ran about 7 to 11 cycles. A single record per CDR3 protein comes from TCRdb applying MiXCR to the 5' RACE reads. The table has fewer than 2,000,000 distinct CDR3 sequences, around 35% seen once. The chain combines TRBV6-2 or TRBV6-3 with TRBJ2-7; D is perhaps TRBD2 (5 bases). The TCR comes from a woman in her 30s in good health. The sequenced material came from blood. The CDR3 region is CASSYAGPSYEQYF. CDR3 coding DNA: TGTGCCAGCAGTTACGCGGGCCCCTCCTACGAGCAGTACTTC.